This T cell receptor beta chain was recovered during a study of T cell responses to AZD1222 COVID-19 vaccine. Overall study findings and caveats: The repertoires were collected only after the peak T cell response.

The method was immunoSEQ multiplex PCR; TCRdb's version includes in-frame clones alone and lacks a portion of them. The sample has over 150,000 clones; 88% are singletons. Comment on this clone: Its target is not known.

The CDR3 loop spans 14 amino acids. Germline V lookup: CDR1 SQVTM, CDR2 ANQGSEA. V lost 6 bases, J lost 2 bases, and 17 bases lay in between. The chain links TRBV29-1 to TRBJ2-7; a weak D match, TRBD1 (5 bases). The sample in question was peripheral blood, obtained on day 0 of AZD1222 vaccination. This receptor was taken from an adult in good health. CDR3 coding DNA: TGCAGCGTGGGTTTGACAGCTAATACCTACGAGCAGTACTTC. Its translation: CSVGLTANTYEQYF.